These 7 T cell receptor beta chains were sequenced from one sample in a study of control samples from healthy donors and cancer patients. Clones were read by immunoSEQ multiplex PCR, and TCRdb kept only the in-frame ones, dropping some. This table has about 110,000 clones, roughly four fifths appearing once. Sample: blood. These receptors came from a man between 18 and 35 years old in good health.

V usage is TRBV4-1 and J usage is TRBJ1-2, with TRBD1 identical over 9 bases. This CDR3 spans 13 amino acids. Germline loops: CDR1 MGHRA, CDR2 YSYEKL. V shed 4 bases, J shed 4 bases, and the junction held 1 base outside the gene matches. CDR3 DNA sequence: TGCGCCAGCAGCCCGGGACAGGGCTATGGCTACACCTTC. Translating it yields CASSPGQGYGYTF.

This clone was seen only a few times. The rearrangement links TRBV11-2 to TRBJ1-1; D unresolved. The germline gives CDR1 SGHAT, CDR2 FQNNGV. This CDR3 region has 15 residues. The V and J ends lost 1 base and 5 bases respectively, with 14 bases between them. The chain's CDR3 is CASSLGSGFRTEAFF. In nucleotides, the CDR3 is TGTGCCAGCAGCTTAGGATCCGGGTTCAGGACTGAAGCTTTCTTT. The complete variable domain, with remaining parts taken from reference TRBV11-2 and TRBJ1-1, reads EAGVAQSPRYKIIEKRQSVAFWCNPISGHATLYWYQQILGQGPKLLIQFQNNGVVDDSQLPKDRFSAERLKGVDSTLKIQPAKLEDSAVYLCASSLGSGFRTEAFFGQGTRLTVV.

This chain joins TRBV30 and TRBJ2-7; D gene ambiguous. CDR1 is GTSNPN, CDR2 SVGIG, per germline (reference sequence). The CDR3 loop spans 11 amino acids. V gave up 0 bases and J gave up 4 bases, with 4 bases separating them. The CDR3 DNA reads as TGTGCCTGGAGTGTAGGGTACGAGCAGTACGTC. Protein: CAWSVGYEQYV.

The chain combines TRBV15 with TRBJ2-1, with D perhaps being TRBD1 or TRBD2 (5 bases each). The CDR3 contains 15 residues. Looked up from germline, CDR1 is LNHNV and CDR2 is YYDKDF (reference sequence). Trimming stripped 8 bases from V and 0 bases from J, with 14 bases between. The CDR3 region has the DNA TGTGCCACCTCGAGGGGCCGGAGCTCCTACAATGAGCAGTTCTTC. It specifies CATSRGRSSYNEQFF. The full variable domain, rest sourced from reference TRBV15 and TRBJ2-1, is DAMVIQNPRYQVTQFGKPVTLSCSQTLNHNVMYWYQQKSSQAPKLLFHYYDKDFNNEADTPDNFQSRRPNTSFCFLDIRSPGLGDTAMYLCATSRGRSSYNEQFFGPGTRLTVL.

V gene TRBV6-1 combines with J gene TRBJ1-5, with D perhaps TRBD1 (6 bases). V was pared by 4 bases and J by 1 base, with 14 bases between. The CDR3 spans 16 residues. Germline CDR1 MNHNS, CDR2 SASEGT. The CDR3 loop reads CASSVNPQGSNQPQHF. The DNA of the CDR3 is TGTGCCAGCAGTGTAAACCCACAGGGAAGCAATCAGCCCCAGCATTTT.

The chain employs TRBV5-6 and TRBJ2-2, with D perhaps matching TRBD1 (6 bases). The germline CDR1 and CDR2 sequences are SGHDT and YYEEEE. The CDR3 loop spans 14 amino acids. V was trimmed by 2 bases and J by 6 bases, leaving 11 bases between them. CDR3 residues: CASSLGAGAGELFF. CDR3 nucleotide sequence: TGTGCCAGCAGCTTAGGGGCAGGGGCCGGGGAGCTGTTTTTT.

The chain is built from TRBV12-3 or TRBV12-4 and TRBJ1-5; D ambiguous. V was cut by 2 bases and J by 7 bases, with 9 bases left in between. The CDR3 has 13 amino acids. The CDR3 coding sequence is TGTGCCAGCAGTTTAAAGGGTACGCAGCCCCAGCATTTT. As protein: CASSLKGTQPQHF.